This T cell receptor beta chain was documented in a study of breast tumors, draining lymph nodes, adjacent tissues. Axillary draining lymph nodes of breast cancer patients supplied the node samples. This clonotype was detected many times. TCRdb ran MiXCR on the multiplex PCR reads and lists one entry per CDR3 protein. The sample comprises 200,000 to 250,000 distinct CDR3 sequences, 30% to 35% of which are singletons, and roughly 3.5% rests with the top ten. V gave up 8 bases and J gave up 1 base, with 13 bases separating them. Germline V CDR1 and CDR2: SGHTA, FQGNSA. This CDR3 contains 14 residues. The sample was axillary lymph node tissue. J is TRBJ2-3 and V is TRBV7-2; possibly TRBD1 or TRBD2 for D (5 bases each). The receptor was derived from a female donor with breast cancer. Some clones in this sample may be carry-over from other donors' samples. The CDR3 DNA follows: TGTGCCAGCCGCCGAGGGGCCGGCACAGATACGCAGTATTTT. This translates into CASRRGAGTDTQYF.